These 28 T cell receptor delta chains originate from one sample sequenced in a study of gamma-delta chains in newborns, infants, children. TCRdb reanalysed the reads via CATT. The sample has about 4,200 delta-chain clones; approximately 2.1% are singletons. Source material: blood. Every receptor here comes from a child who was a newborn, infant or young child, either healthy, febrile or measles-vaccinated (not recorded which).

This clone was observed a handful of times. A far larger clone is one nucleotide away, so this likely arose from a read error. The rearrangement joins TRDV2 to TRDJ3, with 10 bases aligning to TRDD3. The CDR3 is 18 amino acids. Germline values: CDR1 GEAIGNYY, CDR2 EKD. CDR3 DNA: TGTGCCTGTGACACGGGGGGATACGCGGCCTGGGACGCCCGACAGATGTTTTTC. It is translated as CACDTGGYAAWDARQMFF.

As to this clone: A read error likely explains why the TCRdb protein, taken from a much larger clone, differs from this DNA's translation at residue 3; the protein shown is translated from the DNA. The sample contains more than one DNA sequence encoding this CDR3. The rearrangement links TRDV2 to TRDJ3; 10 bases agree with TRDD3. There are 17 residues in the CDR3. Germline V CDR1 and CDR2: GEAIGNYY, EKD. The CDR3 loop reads CAFDELGDSWDTRQMFF. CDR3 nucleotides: TGTGCCTTTGACGAACTGGGGGATTCCTGGGACACCCGACAGATGTTTTTC.

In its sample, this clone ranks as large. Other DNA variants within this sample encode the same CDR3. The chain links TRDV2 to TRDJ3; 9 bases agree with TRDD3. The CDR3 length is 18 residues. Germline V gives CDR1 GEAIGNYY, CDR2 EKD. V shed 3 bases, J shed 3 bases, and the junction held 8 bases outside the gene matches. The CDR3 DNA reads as TGTGCCTGTGACTGGGGGATAGACCCGATCTGGGACACCCGACAGATGTTTTTC. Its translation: CACDWGIDPIWDTRQMFF.

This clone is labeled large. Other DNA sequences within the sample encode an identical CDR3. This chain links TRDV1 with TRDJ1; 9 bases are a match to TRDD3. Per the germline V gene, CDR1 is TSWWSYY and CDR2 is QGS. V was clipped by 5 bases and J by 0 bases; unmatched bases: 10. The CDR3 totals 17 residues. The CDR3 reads CALGNLLSGGYTDKLIF. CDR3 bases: TGTGCTCTTGGGAACCTACTTTCTGGGGGATACACCGATAAACTCATCTTT.

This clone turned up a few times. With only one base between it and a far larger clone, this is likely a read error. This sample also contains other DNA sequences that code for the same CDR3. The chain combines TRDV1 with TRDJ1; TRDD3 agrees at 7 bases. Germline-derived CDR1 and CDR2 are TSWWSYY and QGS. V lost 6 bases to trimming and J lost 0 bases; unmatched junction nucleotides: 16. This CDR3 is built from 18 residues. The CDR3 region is CALGGGRGYARYTDKLIF. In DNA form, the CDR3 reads TGTGCTCTTGGAGGGGGACGAGGATACGCGAGGTACACCGATAAACTCATCTTT.

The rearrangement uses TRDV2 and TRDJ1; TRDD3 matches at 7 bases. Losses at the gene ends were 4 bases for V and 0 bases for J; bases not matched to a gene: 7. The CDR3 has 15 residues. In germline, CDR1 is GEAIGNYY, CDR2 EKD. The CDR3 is CACERSGGYTDKLIF. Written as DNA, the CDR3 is TGTGCCTGTGAGCGGTCTGGGGGGTACACCGATAAACTCATCTTT.

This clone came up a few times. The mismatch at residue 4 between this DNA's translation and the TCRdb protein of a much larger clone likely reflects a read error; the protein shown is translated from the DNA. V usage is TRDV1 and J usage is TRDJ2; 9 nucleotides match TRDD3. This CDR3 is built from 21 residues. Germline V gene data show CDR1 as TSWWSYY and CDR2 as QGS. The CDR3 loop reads CALRELGLPPALGDSTAQLFF. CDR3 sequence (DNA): TGTGCTCTTAGGGAACTAGGGCTTCCCCCGGCGCTGGGGGATTCGACAGCACAACTCTTCTTT.

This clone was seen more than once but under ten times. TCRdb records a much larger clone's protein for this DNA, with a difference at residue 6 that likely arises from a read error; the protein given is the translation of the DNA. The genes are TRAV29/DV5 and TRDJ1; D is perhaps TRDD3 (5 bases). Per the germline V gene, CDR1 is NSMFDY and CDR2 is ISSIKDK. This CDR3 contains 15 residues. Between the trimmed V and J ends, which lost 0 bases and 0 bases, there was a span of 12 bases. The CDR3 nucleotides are TGTGCAGCAAGCGTTCCGGGGGCCTACACCGATAAACTCATCTTT. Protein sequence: CAASVPGAYTDKLIF.

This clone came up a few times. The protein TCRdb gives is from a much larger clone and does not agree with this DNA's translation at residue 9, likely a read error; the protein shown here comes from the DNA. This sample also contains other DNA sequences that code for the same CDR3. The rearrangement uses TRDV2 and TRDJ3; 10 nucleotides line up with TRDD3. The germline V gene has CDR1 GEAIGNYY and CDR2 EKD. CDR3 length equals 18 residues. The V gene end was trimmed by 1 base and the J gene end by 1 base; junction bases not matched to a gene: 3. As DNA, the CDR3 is TGTGCCTGTGACACGTACTGGGGGATTTCCTGGGACACCCGACAGATGTTTTTC. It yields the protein CACDTYWGISWDTRQMFF.

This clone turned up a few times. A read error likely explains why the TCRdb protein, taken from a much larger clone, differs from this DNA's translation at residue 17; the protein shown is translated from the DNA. CDR3 region: CALGDRLLTGGSRTDKPIF. The CDR3 region has the DNA TGTGCTCTTGGGGATAGACTACTTACTGGGGGATCCCGCACCGATAAACCCATCTTT. The chain uses TRDV1 and TRDJ1; TRDD3 aligns across 10 bases. CDR3 length: 19 residues. The germline gives CDR1 TSWWSYY, CDR2 QGS.

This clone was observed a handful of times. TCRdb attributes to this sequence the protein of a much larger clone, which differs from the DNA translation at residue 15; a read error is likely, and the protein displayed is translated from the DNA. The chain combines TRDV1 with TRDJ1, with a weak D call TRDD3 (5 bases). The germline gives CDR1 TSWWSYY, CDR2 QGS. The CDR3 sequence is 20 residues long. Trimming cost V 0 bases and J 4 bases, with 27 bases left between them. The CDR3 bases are TGTGCTCTTGGGGAACTTAACGGTCCCTCCCGGGGGCTCTACAACGATAAACTCATCTTT. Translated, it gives CALGELNGPSRGLYNDKLIF.

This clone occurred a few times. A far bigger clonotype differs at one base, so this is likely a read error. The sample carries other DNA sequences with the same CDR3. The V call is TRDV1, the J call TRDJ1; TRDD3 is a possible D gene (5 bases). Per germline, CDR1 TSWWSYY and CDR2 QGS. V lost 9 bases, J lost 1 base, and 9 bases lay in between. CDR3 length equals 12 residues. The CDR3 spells CALGLGTDKLIF. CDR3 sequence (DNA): TGTGCTCTCGGCCTGGGCACCGATAAACTCATCTTT.

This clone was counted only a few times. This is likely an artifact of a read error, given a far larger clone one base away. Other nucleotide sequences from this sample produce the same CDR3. The CDR3 reads CALGELPPFTTLTAQLFF. In DNA, the CDR3 is TGTGCTCTTGGGGAACTCCCCCCTTTTACTACTTTGACAGCACAACTCTTCTTC. The V and J genes are TRDV1 and TRDJ2; D remains ambiguous. This CDR3 comprises 18 residues. The germline V gene has CDR1 TSWWSYY and CDR2 QGS.

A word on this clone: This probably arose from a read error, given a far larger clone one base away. This chain's CDR3 is CACDRPTGGYASRDTRQMFF. CDR3 nucleotides: TGTGCCTGTGACCGTCCTACTGGGGGATACGCTTCCCGGGACACCCGACAGATGTTTTTC. The V and J genes are TRDV2 and TRDJ3, with 13 nucleotides matching TRDD3. Germline-derived CDR1 and CDR2 are GEAIGNYY and EKD. V gave up 3 bases and J gave up 5 bases; unmatched junction bases: 12. This CDR3 is built from 20 residues.

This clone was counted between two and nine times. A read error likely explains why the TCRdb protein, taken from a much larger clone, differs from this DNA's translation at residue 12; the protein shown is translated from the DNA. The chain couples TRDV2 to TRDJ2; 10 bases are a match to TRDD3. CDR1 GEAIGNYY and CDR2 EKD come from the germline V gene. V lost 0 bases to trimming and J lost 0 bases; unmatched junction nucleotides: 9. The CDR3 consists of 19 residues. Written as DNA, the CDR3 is TGTGCCTGTGACACCGTGGGTGGGGGATACACCACTTTGACAGCACAACTCTTCTTT. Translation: CACDTVGGGYTTLTAQLFF.

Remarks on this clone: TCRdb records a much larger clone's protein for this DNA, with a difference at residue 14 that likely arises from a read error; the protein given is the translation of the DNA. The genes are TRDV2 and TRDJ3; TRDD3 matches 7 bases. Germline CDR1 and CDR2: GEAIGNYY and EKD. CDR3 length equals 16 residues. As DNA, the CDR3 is TGTGCCTGTGATTGGGGGAGCTCCTGGGACACCCGACAGGTGTTTTTC. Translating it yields CACDWGSSWDTRQVFF.

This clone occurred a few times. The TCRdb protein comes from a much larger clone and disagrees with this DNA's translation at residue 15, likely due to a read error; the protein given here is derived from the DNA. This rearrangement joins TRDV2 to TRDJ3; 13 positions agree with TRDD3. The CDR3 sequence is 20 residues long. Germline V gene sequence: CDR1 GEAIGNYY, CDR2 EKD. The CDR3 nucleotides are TGTGCCTGTGATAAAGTACTGGGGGATACGCGCTCCTGGGACTCCCGACAGATGTTTTTC. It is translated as CACDKVLGDTRSWDSRQMFF.

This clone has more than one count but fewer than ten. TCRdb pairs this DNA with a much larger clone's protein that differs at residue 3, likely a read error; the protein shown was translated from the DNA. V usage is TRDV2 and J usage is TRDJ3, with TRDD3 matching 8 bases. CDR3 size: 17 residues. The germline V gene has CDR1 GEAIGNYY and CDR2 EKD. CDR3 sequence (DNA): TGTGCCTTTGACACCTGGGGGAGCTCCTGGGACACCCGACAGATGTTTTTC. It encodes CAFDTWGSSWDTRQMFF.

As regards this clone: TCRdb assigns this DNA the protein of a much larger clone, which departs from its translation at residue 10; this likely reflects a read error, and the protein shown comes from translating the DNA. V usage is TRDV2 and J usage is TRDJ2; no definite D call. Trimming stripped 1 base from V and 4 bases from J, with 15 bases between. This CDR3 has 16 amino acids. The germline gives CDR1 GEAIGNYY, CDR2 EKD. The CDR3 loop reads CACDTLGPLSTAQLFF. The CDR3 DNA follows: TGTGCCTGTGACACGTTGGGTCCGCTTTCGACAGCACAACTCTTCTTT.

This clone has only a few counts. In nucleotides, the CDR3 is TGTGCCTGTGACTCCCTACTGGGGGATACCTCCTGGGACACCCGACAGATGTTTTTC. Residues: CACDSLLGDTSWDTRQMFF. The chain joins TRDV2 to TRDJ3; 12 positions agree with TRDD3. CDR1 GEAIGNYY and CDR2 EKD come from the germline V gene. CDR3 size: 19 residues. J gave up 0 bases and V 3 bases, and 5 bases lay outside the gene matches.

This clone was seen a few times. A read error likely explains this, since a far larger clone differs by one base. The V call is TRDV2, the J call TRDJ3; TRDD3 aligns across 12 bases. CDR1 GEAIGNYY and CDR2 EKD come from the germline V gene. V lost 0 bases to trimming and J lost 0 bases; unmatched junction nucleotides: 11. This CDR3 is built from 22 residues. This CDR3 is CACDTEWTGGYFGSWDTRQMFF. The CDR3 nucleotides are TGTGCCTGTGACACCGAGTGGACTGGGGGATACTTCGGCTCCTGGGACACCCGACAGATGTTTTTC.

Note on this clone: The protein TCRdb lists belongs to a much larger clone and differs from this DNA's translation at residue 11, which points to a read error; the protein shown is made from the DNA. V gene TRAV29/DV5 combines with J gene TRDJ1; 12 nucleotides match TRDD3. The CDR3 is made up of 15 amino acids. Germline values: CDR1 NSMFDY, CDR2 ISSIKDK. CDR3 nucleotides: TGTGCAGCAACCTTTACTGGGGGATACACCTATAAACTCATCTTT. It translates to CAATFTGGYTYKLIF.

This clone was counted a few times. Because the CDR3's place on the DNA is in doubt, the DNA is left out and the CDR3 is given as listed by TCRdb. The CDR3 sequence is CSVLLCSKVFYWGYGSDKLIF. The chain is built from TRAV29/DV5 and TRDJ1; the listed D gene, TRDD3, was not tested against the DNA. The germline V gene has CDR1 NSMFDY and CDR2 ISSIKDK. From its first to its last residue, the CDR3 has 21 amino acids.

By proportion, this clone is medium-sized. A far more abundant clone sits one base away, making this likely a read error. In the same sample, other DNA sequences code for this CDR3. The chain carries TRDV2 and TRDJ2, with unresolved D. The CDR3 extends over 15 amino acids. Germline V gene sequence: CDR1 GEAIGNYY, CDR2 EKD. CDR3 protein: CACDRVSSLTAQLFF. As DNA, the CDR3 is TGTGCCTGTGACCGGGTCTCCTCTTTGACGGCACAACTCTTCTTT.

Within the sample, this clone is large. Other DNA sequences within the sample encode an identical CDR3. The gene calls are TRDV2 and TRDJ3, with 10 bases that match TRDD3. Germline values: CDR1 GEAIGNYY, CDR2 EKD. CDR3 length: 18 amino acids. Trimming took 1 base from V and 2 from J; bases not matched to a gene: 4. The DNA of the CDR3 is TGTGCCTGTGACACGGGGGGATACGCGGCCTGGGACACCCGACAGATGTTTTTC. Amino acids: CACDTGGYAAWDTRQMFF.

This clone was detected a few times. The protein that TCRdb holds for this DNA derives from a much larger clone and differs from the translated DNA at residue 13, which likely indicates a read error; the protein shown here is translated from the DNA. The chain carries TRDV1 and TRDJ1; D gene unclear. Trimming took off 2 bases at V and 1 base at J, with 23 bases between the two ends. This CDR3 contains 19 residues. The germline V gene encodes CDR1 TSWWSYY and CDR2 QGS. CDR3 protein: CALGENGRLRRPGTDKLIF. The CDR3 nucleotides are TGTGCTCTTGGGGAAAATGGGAGGTTACGACGGCCGGGCACCGATAAACTCATCTTT.

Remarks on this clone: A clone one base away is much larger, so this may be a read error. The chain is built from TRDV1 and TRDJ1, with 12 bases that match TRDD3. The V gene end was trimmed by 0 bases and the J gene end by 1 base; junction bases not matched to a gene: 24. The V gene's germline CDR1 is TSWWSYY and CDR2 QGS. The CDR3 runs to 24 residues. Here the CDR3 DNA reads TGTGCTCTTGGGGAACTAAACCCCTATTCCGGTACTGGGGGATACCTCCACAGCACCGATAAACTCATCTTT. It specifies CALGELNPYSGTGGYLHSTDKLIF.

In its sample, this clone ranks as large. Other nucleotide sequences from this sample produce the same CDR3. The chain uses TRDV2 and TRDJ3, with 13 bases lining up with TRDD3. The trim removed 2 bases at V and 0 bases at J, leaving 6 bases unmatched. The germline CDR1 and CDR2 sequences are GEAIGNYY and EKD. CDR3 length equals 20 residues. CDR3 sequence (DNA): TGTGCCTGTGACAGACTGGGGGATACGCGGAGCTCCTGGGACACCCGACAGATGTTTTTC. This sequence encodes CACDRLGDTRSSWDTRQMFF.